This TCR beta chain originates from a study of cytomegalovirus exposure and HLA in healthy donors (dated by TCRdb to about 2017). Context from the whole study: An earlier analysis of approximately 640 of the donors reported roughly 270 Gb of sequence data and 100 million to 130 million unique TCR beta sequences from about 179 million T cells. HLA typing included class I and class II loci at four-digit resolution. The T cell repertoires of 700 or so subjects were profiled by immunosequencing and related to cytomegalovirus serostatus. Donor age, sex, ethnicity and CMV serostatus were compiled alongside the repertoire data. On average, roughly 240,000 unique TCR beta nucleotide sequences were sequenced per donor among about 400 genotyped donors of the cohort, with around 19% of those sequences being non-productive. Approximately 310 gigabases of sequencing data and around 85 million unique TCR sequences made up an early release that covered several hundred HLA-typed donors. Besides the first cohort of some 670 subjects, a separate validation cohort made up of 95 to 150 different subjects was used. In the later analysis, no new phenotypic data were used to find candidate immune exposures; instead, reliance was placed on TCR beta sequences and their occurrence across donors. Typing coverage differed by locus: A, B, C, DRB1 and DQB1 were typed in roughly 629-640 donors, DQA1 in around 500, DPA1 in over 600, and DPB1 in just under 480. A later analysis re-analyzed previously published TCR beta repertoires from roughly 630 donors and added high-resolution HLA genotyping to study TCR occurrence patterns. About five DR-DQ haplotypes were treated as single units for association and clustering because of strong linkage in the cohort. To predict cytomegalovirus infection status, the study brought together high-throughput TCR immunosequencing, statistical association of individual TCRs with disease status, and machine learning. Of the approximately 400 genotyped donors, around 81% fell in the genetic ancestry cluster associated with self-reported Caucasian donors. A later genetic analysis took genome-wide SNP genotypes for about 55% of the 666 donors and used that subset as a discovery cohort. All discovery cohort repertoires had been generated on a single sequencing platform. In an earlier analysis of a few hundred of the donors, high-throughput TCR beta sequencing was used to judge whether each TCR beta V gene segment behaved as functional or pseudogenic. The study was designed to test whether signatures of past pathogen exposure could be identified by cataloging public T cell receptors.

From the germline V gene, CDR1 is SGHVS and CDR2 is FQNEAQ. Trimming accounts for 4 bases at V and 0 bases at J, while the number of junction bases matched to no gene is 6. The CDR3 contains 15 residues, cysteine and phenylalanine counted. The read is trimmed to its CDR3 DNA, 45 bases read in frame from base 1. Library prep was done by the immunoSEQ multiplex PCR assay. For the multiplex PCR, a mixture combining 60 forward primers for TCR Vbeta segments and 13 reverse primers for TCR Jbeta segments was used. The CDR3 region of rearranged TCR beta genes was amplified from genomic DNA with a multiplex PCR assay. The Illumina HiSeq System was used to sequence the amplified TCR beta libraries as 87-base-pair reads. As for the authors' bioinformatics: A later analysis tallied some 79 million unique TCR beta chains across the 666 repertoires, and around 9.9 million of those chains were shared by two or more donors. To remove PCR and sequencing errors, raw reads were error-corrected and collapsed into unique sequences using a nearest-neighbor algorithm that merged closely related sequences. Alignment of CDR3 sequences to IMGT reference sequences was used to assign V, D and J gene segments. For a sequence to be retained, a match of at least six nucleotides to both a V gene segment and a J gene segment was required. Rearrangements were classified as productive when the CDR3 lacked stop codons and remained in frame with V and J, and all other rearrangements were classified as non-productive. CDR3 was defined according to IMGT convention as the region running from the second conserved V-encoded cysteine to the conserved J-encoded phenylalanine. Sequences without an unambiguous match to a single V gene segment were excluded from the earlier analysis of about 640 of the donors. In an earlier analysis of 450 to 700 of the donors, V segments were called functional above 56.7% productive rearrangements and were called segregating when the between-donor standard deviation exceeded 5%. A statistical classification framework was developed to diagnose cytomegalovirus status using the catalog of TCR beta chain sequences. In a later analysis, V and J genes were assigned by comparing TCR nucleotide sequences against IMGT/GENE-DB human TR gene sequences. Using the TCRdist pipeline, a later analysis assigned CDR3 sequences along with most-parsimonious VDJ recombination scenarios. A later analysis defined each TCR beta chain by its CDR3 amino acid sequence plus V-gene family, and excluded reads lacking a unique V-gene family. A later analysis removed 592 highly shared, low-generation-probability nucleotide sequences to deal with suspected cross-contamination and a sequencing artifact. In a later analysis, a clonal expansion index was calculated for each public chain from normalized within-repertoire ranks of inferred template counts. Generation probabilities in a later analysis came from a VDJ recombination model fitted to out-of-frame rearrangements, and those results were checked against IGoR. In a later analysis, TCR-TCR, TCR-HLA and TCR-CMV co-occurrence was scored with hypergeometric tests, and a repertoire-size bias correction was applied to TCR pairs. In a later analysis, false discovery rates were estimated by permuting HLA or CMV assignments 20 times. In a later analysis, co-occurring TCRs were grouped with DBSCAN, and TCRdist sequence similarity was added when clustering was performed within HLA-allele-positive subsets. Repertoires with fewer than 30,000 or more than 120,000 public chains, plus five repertoires with anomalous nucleotide sharing, were excluded from co-occurrence clustering. TCRdb stores this immuneACCESS table with in-frame sequences only. Part of the clones is absent; in the studies checked, under half of the shortfall reflects unresolved V genes, and no reason is known for the rest. That table furnishes V, J and clone size, whereas the DNA furnished D and trimming. The sample data list about 160,000 clones, and 65% to 80% of these were observed just once. The ten largest clones capture approximately 2% of the sample.

The study at large found these results: Because counts were too low, some 16 rarely observed V segments, including chromosome 9 orphons, were excluded from the earlier analysis of 587 of the donors. While some public TCRs were present in many individuals, most TCR sequences turned up only very rarely across donors. In a later analysis, 15,000 to 20,000 TCR beta sequences were associated with specific HLA alleles at a false discovery rate of 0.05. A later genetic analysis reported fewer N-insertions in productive TCRs among donors in an Asian-associated ancestry cluster than the roughly 620-donor mean. A later genetic analysis associated a missense DCLRE1C variant with V-gene and J-gene trimming of TCR beta chains, and an independent cohort replicated the association. Linkage disequilibrium might explain the correlated functional status among segregating V segments, but an unknown experimental factor could not be ruled out. When HLA alleles, especially DR and DQ, strongly co-occurred, attributing TCR associations to individual alleles was difficult. In a later analysis, most CMV-associated TCR beta chains were found to appear HLA-restricted, with HLA associations seemingly driven largely by CMV exposure. The cohort was sequenced for TCR beta chains only, and without alpha or paired-chain data the features that could be detected were limited. In an earlier analysis of approximately 590 of the donors, most TCR beta V segments were observed in productive rearrangements about 90% or about 30% of the time, broadly matching IMGT annotations. Because HLA typing was unavailable for some donors at each locus, only the typed subset was used in association tests. A further reported finding was that TCR beta sequences accurately predicted the HLA-A and HLA-B alleles for most subjects in the first cohort. Presence/absence analyses assumed roughly uniform sequencing depth across donors, an assumption that may not hold. Cytomegalovirus status was reported to be diagnosed by the classifier with high specificity and sensitivity in both the original and validation cohorts. A few of the identified cytomegalovirus-associated TCR beta chains were confirmed in vitro to be specific for cytomegalovirus antigens. The authors suggested that the approach could potentially be extended to other disease states and immunological phenotypes. In a later analysis, several top co-occurrence clusters were reported to appear linked to parvovirus B19, influenza, CMV and Epstein-Barr virus. The sequencing pipeline was judged likely to have produced a cluster of highly shared sequence variants as a technical artifact. In a later analysis, TCR association rates were found to vary across HLA loci, with the most associated TCRs seen for DRB1 alleles and the fewest for HLA-C alleles. CMV serostatus was the only immune exposure information available for the cohort. A total of 150 to 200 TCR beta chains were listed by the study as associated with cytomegalovirus. In a later analysis, HLA-associated TCR beta chains showed more clonal expansion and lower generation probabilities than non-associated chains that were equally common. Some IMGT-functional V segments, including TRBV6-2 and TRBV6-3, could not be distinguished by the 87-base-pair reads and were therefore excluded.

Worth noting for this clone: Its binding antigen is unknown. There are no base qualities to consult, and no much larger clone falls within one base.

The cohort was made up of around 720 healthy bone marrow donors. At the time of sampling, every cohort member was nominally healthy, though immune exposures that went unrecorded were likely present. The donor tested CMV seronegative and was one of the 352 seronegative cohort members. A peripheral blood sample was provided by each donor, and peripheral blood mononuclear cells were used for TCR beta sequencing. The Qiagen DNeasy Blood Extraction Kit was used to extract genomic DNA from the blood cell samples. Sequenced sample: PBMCs. The receptor was derived from a female donor in good health and CMV-seronegative. The chain is assembled from TRBV7-8 and TRBJ2-7, with 7 bases in between that match TRBD1. The nucleotide sequence reads TGTGCCAGCAGCTATAGGACAGGCCTCTCCTACGAGCAGTACTTC. Translated, this gives CASSYRTGLSYEQYF.